The 15 T cell receptor beta chains presented below share a single source sample, sequenced in a study of blood T cell repertoires in COVID-19. The method was immunoSEQ multiplex PCR; TCRdb's version includes in-frame clones alone and lacks a portion of them. This table has roughly 480,000 clones, about 88% appearing once. Material for sequencing was peripheral blood. Receptors originate from a young man with COVID-19, enrolled during active disease.

As regards this clone: This same CDR3 is encoded by further DNA sequences in the sample. Here the CDR3 reads CASSLTGNTEAFF. For the CDR3, the DNA is TGCGCCAGCAGCTTGACAGGAAACACTGAAGCTTTCTTT. This rearrangement joins TRBV5-1 to TRBJ1-1; tentative D call: TRBD1 (5 bases). Germline CDR1 is SGHRS and CDR2 is YFSETQ. The V end lost 1 base, the J end lost 2 bases, and 6 bases lay between the germline ends. The CDR3 is made up of 13 amino acids.

J is TRBJ2-1 and V is TRBV30, with 9 bases identical to TRBD2. Germline lookup yields CDR1 GTSNPN and CDR2 SVGIG (reference sequence). J gave up 10 bases and V 3 bases, and 7 bases lay outside the gene matches. The CDR3 sequence is 13 residues long. The CDR3 is CAWRWASGVEQFF. The DNA for the CDR3 is TGTGCCTGGAGGTGGGCTAGCGGGGTCGAGCAGTTCTTC.

V and J are TRBV6-5 and TRBJ1-1; D unclear. Trimming pared 0 bases from V and 5 bases from J, leaving 10 bases between. The germline gives CDR1 MNHEY, CDR2 SVGAGI. This CDR3 is 14 amino acids long. The CDR3 nucleotides read TGTGCCAGCAGTTACTCGAGAATCGGGACTGAAGCTTTCTTT. Its translation is CASSYSRIGTEAFF.

V gene TRBV19 combines with J gene TRBJ2-1, with TRBD2 matching over 10 bases. Trimming removed 3 bases from V and 6 bases from J; junction bases left unmatched: 5. The germline V gene encodes CDR1 LNHDA and CDR2 SQIVND (reference sequence). The CDR3 runs 15 residues. The CDR3 DNA follows: TGTGCCAGTAGTATCCCCCTAGCGGGAGTCAATGAGCAGTTCTTC. Amino acid sequence: CASSIPLAGVNEQFF.

The J gene is TRBJ2-6, the V gene TRBV11-2, with D possibly TRBD1 on 6 matching bases. With 5 bases removed from V and 2 bases from J, the gap between germline ends came to 13 bases. This CDR3 is built from 16 residues. The germline gives CDR1 SGHAT, CDR2 FQNNGV. CDR3 in amino acids: CASSPLTGTGANVLTF. The CDR3 coding sequence is TGTGCCAGCAGCCCTCTCACAGGGACTGGGGCCAACGTCCTGACTTTC.

The chain recombines TRBV11-3 with TRBJ2-7, with 10 bases that match TRBD2. The ends lost 0 bases at V and 6 bases at J; junction bases unmatched: 8. This CDR3 is 16 amino acids long. Germline V gene data show CDR1 as SGHNT and CDR2 as YENEEA. CDR3 amino acids: CASSLEELASGGEQYF. CDR3 DNA: TGTGCCAGCAGCTTAGAGGAATTGGCTAGCGGGGGCGAGCAGTACTTC.

This chain links TRBV1 with TRBJ2-5; TRBD2, the table's D call, lacks a check against the DNA. TRBV1 is recorded as a pseudogene. The CDR3 is 18 amino acids. CDR3 protein: CTSSQDFQGRVRRETQYF. The CDR3 region has the DNA TGCACCAGCAGCCAAGATTTTCAGGGGAGGGTTAGACGAGAGACCCAGTACTTC.

The gene calls are TRBV5-1 and TRBJ2-3; 8 nucleotides match TRBD2. Looked up from germline, CDR1 is SGHRS and CDR2 is YFSETQ. V lost 5 bases and J lost 5; bases outside the gene matches: 13. This CDR3 has 16 residues. CDR3 in DNA: TGCGCCAGCAGTGCTTCTATCGGGGGGGGCCAAGATACGCAGTATTTT. Its translation: CASSASIGGGQDTQYF.

For the CDR3, the DNA is TGCGCCAGCAGCTTGGGACACGATAGCAATCAGCCCCAGCATTTT. Translating gives CASSLGHDSNQPQHF. The chain uses TRBV5-1 and TRBJ1-5; the D is unclear. Germline V CDR1 and CDR2: SGHRS, YFSETQ. The germline V and J ends were trimmed by 0 bases and 0 bases, with 7 bases remaining between them. This CDR3 is 15 amino acids long.

The rearrangement uses TRBV2 and TRBJ1-2, with 9 nucleotides matching TRBD1. Trimming at V came to 5 bases and at J to 3 bases, leaving 4 bases not matched to a gene. This CDR3 has 14 residues. The germline gives CDR1 SNHLY, CDR2 FYNNEI. CDR3 DNA: TGTGCCAGCAGTACCAGGACAGGGGACTATGGCTACACCTTC. Amino acids: CASSTRTGDYGYTF.

V gene TRBV6-1 combines with J gene TRBJ2-7; 7 nucleotides align to TRBD1. V gave up 1 base and J gave up 0 bases; unmatched junction bases: 3. Germline V gene data show CDR1 as MNHNS and CDR2 as SASEGT. This CDR3 has 15 residues. The CDR3 nucleotides are TGTGCCAGCAGTGAAGGACAGGGAAGCTCCTACGAGCAGTACTTC. Encoded protein: CASSEGQGSSYEQYF.

This clone was seen just once. The CDR3 spells CASSQGRGQFF. The CDR3 DNA is TGTGCCAGCAGCCAAGGGAGAGGGCAGTTCTTC. The chain links TRBV3-1 (or the pseudogene TRBV3-2) to TRBJ2-1; D not resolved. The CDR3 runs to 11 residues. CDR1 is LGHDT, CDR2 YNNKEL, per germline (reference sequence). Trimming pared 1 base from V and 12 bases from J, leaving 7 bases between.

The chain combines TRBV6-5 with TRBJ1-6; D perhaps matches TRBD1 (5 bases). This CDR3 has 16 amino acids. Trimming cost V 2 bases and J 7 bases, with 15 bases left between them. Germline values: CDR1 MNHEY, CDR2 SVGAGI. CDR3: CASSYGGTHLNSPLHF. The CDR3 DNA reads as TGTGCCAGCAGTTACGGAGGGACGCACCTCAATTCACCCCTCCACTTT.

The rearrangement uses TRBV27 and TRBJ2-3; D is perhaps TRBD2 (6 bases). Germline loops: CDR1 MNHEY, CDR2 SMNVEV (reference sequence). V dropped 4 bases and J dropped 2 bases, with 19 bases sitting between them. The length of the CDR3 is 17 residues. The CDR3 bases are TGTGCCAGCAGTTCCTTCCCTCGTAGCGGTAACACAGATACGCAGTATTTT. Its translation is CASSSFPRSGNTDTQYF.

The chain couples TRBV6-5 to TRBJ1-4; the D gene is possibly TRBD1 (6 bases). The germline gives CDR1 MNHEY, CDR2 SVGAGI. The CDR3 consists of 15 residues. Between the trimmed V and J ends, which lost 6 bases and 0 bases, there was a span of 11 bases. The CDR3, as DNA: TGTGCCAGCAGACAGGACAGTGCAACTAATGAAAAACTGTTTTTT. Its translation: CASRQDSATNEKLFF.